The next 10 T cell receptor beta chains were all read from a single sample in a study of T cells in Graves' hyperthyroidism and ophthalmopathy. Authors of the study amplified TCR beta CDR3 regions from RNA transcripts. Researchers ran a first-round RT-PCR on the TCR CDR3 using the HTBI primer set. TCRdb used MiXCR to reprocess the multiplex PCR reads, holding one entry per CDR3 protein. The sample consists of 600,000 to 900,000 distinct CDR3 sequences, around 15% of them appearing once. The specimen sequenced was blood. These receptors were taken from a man aged 18 to 29 with Graves' hyperthyroidism.

The rearrangement links TRBV30 to TRBJ1-5, with D unclear. The CDR3 runs 13 residues. In germline, CDR1 is GTSNPN, CDR2 SVGIG (reference sequence). The V end was cut by 0 bases, the J end by 6 bases, with 9 bases between. The CDR3 region is CAWSVSFSQPQHF. CDR3 nucleotide sequence: TGTGCCTGGAGTGTGTCGTTTAGTCAGCCCCAGCATTTT.

This clonotype was counted many times. The gene calls are TRBV11-2 and TRBJ2-1; the D gene is possibly TRBD1 (6 bases). This CDR3 has 14 residues. Germline V lookup: CDR1 SGHAT, CDR2 FQNNGV. V was cut by 6 bases and J by 2 bases, with 11 bases left in between. This CDR3 reads CASRRTDPYNEQFF. For the CDR3, the DNA is TGTGCCAGCAGACGGACAGACCCCTACAATGAGCAGTTCTTC.

This clonotype was recorded at least ten times. V usage is TRBV27 and J usage is TRBJ2-1, with 8 bases lining up with TRBD2. Germline assignment: CDR1 MNHEY and CDR2 SMNVEV (reference sequence). The CDR3 spans 16 residues. The junction had 9 bases not matched to a gene; V was cut back by 5 bases and J by 3 bases. In DNA, the CDR3 is TGTGCCAGCAGTCCAACACCGGGACTAGACTACAATGAGCAGTTCTTC. Encoded protein: CASSPTPGLDYNEQFF.

This clonotype was recorded at least ten times. This chain uses TRBV24-1 with TRBJ2-5; D might be TRBD1 (6 bases). Germline CDR1 is KGHDR and CDR2 is SFDVKD. The CDR3 length is 13 residues. Trimming cost V 5 bases and J 4 bases, with 10 bases left between them. Here the CDR3 DNA reads TGTGCCACCAGTGGTCAGGGGATAGAGACCCAGTACTTC. Residues: CATSGQGIETQYF.

At least ten counts were recorded for this clonotype. The CDR3 region has the DNA TGTGCCAGCAGCCAACAGGGAATCATCCACAATGAGCAGTTCTTC. Translation gives CASSQQGIIHNEQFF. This sequence joins TRBV28 and TRBJ2-1; D may be TRBD1 (6 bases). Per the germline V gene, CDR1 is MDHEN and CDR2 is SYDVKM. CDR3 length: 15 amino acids. V lost 6 bases, J lost 5 bases, and 17 bases lay in between.

This clonotype was picked up a small number of times. The V call is TRBV5-1, the J call TRBJ2-1, with 10 bases aligning to TRBD2. From germline, CDR1 is SGHRS and CDR2 YFSETQ. With V trimmed by 2 bases and J by 10 bases, 6 bases remained unmatched. The CDR3 is 14 residues long. This CDR3 reads CASSLSGRAEEQFF. For the CDR3, the DNA is TGCGCCAGCAGCTTAAGCGGGAGGGCTGAAGAGCAGTTCTTC. The complete variable domain, with remaining parts taken from reference TRBV5-1 and TRBJ2-1, reads KAGVTQTPRYLIKTRGQQVTLSCSPISGHRSVSWYQQTPGQGLQFLFEYFSETQRNKGNFPGRFSGRQFSNSRSEMNVSTLELGDSALYLCASSLSGRAEEQFFGPGTRLTVL.

This clonotype came up a few times. This chain connects TRBV12-3 or TRBV12-4 to TRBJ2-3, with D perhaps assigned TRBD1 or TRBD2 (5 bases each). The CDR3 totals 13 residues. Trimming took off 3 bases at V and 6 bases at J, with 10 bases between the two ends. The CDR3 here is CASSFDWGDTQYF. The DNA for the CDR3 is TGTGCCAGCAGTTTTGACTGGGGGGATACGCAGTATTTT.

Remarks on this clonotype: A read error may be the cause here, since a much bigger clone is one base away. The chain carries TRBV6-1 and TRBJ2-1; 10 bases map to TRBD2. The ends lost 1 base at V and 6 bases at J; junction bases unmatched: 3. Germline CDR1 reads MNHNS; CDR2 reads SASEGT. The CDR3 is 15 amino acids. This CDR3 reads CASSEGSSGSNEQFF. The CDR3 DNA reads TGTGCCAGCAGTGAAGGGTCTAGCGGGAGCAATGAGCAGTTCTTC.

Concerning this clonotype: The CDR3 does not close with the conserved phenylalanine or tryptophan, likely indicating a read error. The chain recombines TRBV7-2 with TRBJ1-2; D remains ambiguous. The germline V gene has CDR1 SGHTA and CDR2 FQGNSA. The CDR3 is 14 amino acids. Trimming removed 0 bases at V and 4 bases at J, with 9 bases between. This CDR3 is CASSLASLGYGYTS. In DNA form, the CDR3 reads TGTGCCAGCAGCTTAGCATCCCTGGGCTATGGCTACACCTCC.

The rearrangement uses TRBV11-2 and TRBJ2-1, with D possibly matching TRBD2 (6 bases). V lost 2 bases to trimming and J lost 10 bases, with 12 bases between them. The germline gives CDR1 SGHAT, CDR2 FQNNGV. The CDR3 consists of 13 residues. DNA of the CDR3: TGTGCCAGCAGCTTATCGCGGGACTGGGAGCAGTTCTTC. Translated, it gives CASSLSRDWEQFF.